This passage covers 30 T cell receptor beta chains from one sample sequenced in a study of blood T cells in healthy people across ages. Then a second PCR, running about 6 to 11 cycles, was carried out with a sample-barcoded 5' primer and a J-beta primer mix. TCRdb ran MiXCR on the 5' RACE reads and lists one entry per CDR3 protein. This table holds about 1,600,000 distinct CDR3 sequences, approximately 42% found once. Sequenced: blood. These receptor sequences come from a woman younger than 30 in good health.

The rearrangement links TRBV5-6 to TRBJ2-7; TRBD1 or TRBD2 may be the D gene (5 bases each). The CDR3 consists of 14 residues. Germline V gives CDR1 SGHDT, CDR2 YYEEEE. The germline V and J ends were trimmed by 7 bases and 4 bases, with 18 bases remaining between them. CDR3 nucleotide sequence: TGTGCCAGCGGCGGGTCCCAGGGATGGTACGAGCAGTACTTC. This codes for CASGGSQGWYEQYF. Looking up the rest from reference TRBV5-6 and TRBJ2-7 gives the full variable domain: DAGVTQSPTHLIKTRGQQVTLRCSPKSGHDTVSWYQQALGQGPQFIFQYYEEEERQRGNFPDRFSGHQFPNYSSELNVNALLLGDSALYLCASGGSQGWYEQYFGPGTRLTVT.

This chain links TRBV10-3 with TRBJ1-2, with D maybe TRBD1 (5 bases). There are 16 residues in the CDR3. In germline, CDR1 is ENHRY, CDR2 SYGVKD. The V end was cut by 0 bases, the J end by 4 bases, with 15 bases between. CDR3 protein: CAISESGNRNPYGYTF. The CDR3 DNA reads as TGTGCCATCAGTGAGTCTGGTAACAGGAATCCCTATGGCTACACCTTC.

The genes are TRBV3-1 and TRBJ2-2; no reliable D call. The germline CDR1 and CDR2 sequences are LGHDT and YNNKEL (reference sequence). This CDR3 region has 14 residues. V gave up 4 bases and J gave up 4 bases, with 10 bases separating them. The CDR3 here is CASSPVHSTGELFF. The CDR3 bases are TGTGCCAGCAGCCCAGTTCATAGCACCGGGGAGCTGTTTTTT.

This clonotype was detected ten times or more. This chain uses TRBV6-6 with TRBJ2-7; D is perhaps TRBD2 (5 bases). Germline lookup yields CDR1 MNHNY and CDR2 SVGAGI (reference sequence). There are 12 residues in the CDR3. Between the trimmed V and J ends, which lost 7 bases and 2 bases, there was a span of 9 bases. The CDR3 nucleotides are TGTGCCAGCACTCTGGGAGCCTACGAGCAGTACTTC. Residues: CASTLGAYEQYF.

This clonotype came up a few times. The rearrangement links TRBV12-3 or TRBV12-4 to TRBJ2-4; tentative D call: TRBD2 (5 bases). Trimming removed 6 bases from V and 0 bases from J, with 15 bases in between. The CDR3 consists of 16 residues. CDR3 DNA: TGTGCCAGCAGCCCGGGATCGGGGAAAGCCAAAAACATTCAGTACTTC. Translation: CASSPGSGKAKNIQYF.

This clonotype was counted only a few times. The J gene is TRBJ2-3, the V gene TRBV28; TRBD2 aligns across 8 bases. The V gene's germline CDR1 is MDHEN and CDR2 SYDVKM. V lost 6 bases to trimming and J lost 1 base; unmatched junction nucleotides: 9. The CDR3 is 16 amino acids. CDR3: CASRTGGSGGTDTQYF. Here the CDR3 DNA reads TGTGCCAGCAGAACGGGAGGTAGCGGGGGCACAGATACGCAGTATTTT. The entire variable domain, with the rest obtained from reference TRBV28 and TRBJ2-3, is as follows: DVKVTQSSRYLVKRTGEKVFLECVQDMDHENMFWYRQDPGLGLRLIYFSYDVKMKEKGDIPEGYSVSREKKERFSLILESASTNQTSMYLCASRTGGSGGTDTQYFGPGTRLTVL.

Written as DNA, the CDR3 is TGCGCCAGCAGCCCCCGGGACGCAGCCATGAACACTGAAGCTTTCTTT. It specifies CASSPRDAAMNTEAFF. V and J are TRBV5-1 and TRBJ1-1; maybe TRBD1 (5 bases). Germline V lookup: CDR1 SGHRS, CDR2 YFSETQ. This CDR3 contains 16 residues. Trimming took 4 bases from V and 0 from J, leaving 16 bases between them.

The genes are TRBV21-1 and TRBJ1-3. TRBV21-1 is a known pseudogene. The CDR3 has 16 amino acids. Here the CDR3 reads CASTTTWRRAGNTIYF. In nucleotides, the CDR3 is TGTGCCAGCACCACCACATGGCGACGGGCTGGAAACACCATATATTTT.

The chain employs TRBV28 and TRBJ1-5; D unclear. The length of the CDR3 is 14 residues. Germline lookup yields CDR1 MDHEN and CDR2 SYDVKM. Trimming removed 3 bases from V and 4 bases from J, with 10 bases in between. The CDR3 spells CASSFYGSNQPQHF. In nucleotides, the CDR3 is TGTGCCAGCAGTTTTTATGGGAGTAATCAGCCCCAGCATTTT.

With respect to this clonotype: The junction and the germline gene differ at one end; a read error may be behind it. The chain has TRBV13 and TRBJ1-1; 9 bases align to TRBD1. Looked up from germline, CDR1 is PRHDT and CDR2 is FYEKMQ (reference sequence). The CDR3 runs to 17 residues. The CDR3 DNA sequence: TGTGCCAGCAGCTCCGCGAGACAGGGGGTGGTGGACACGGAAGCTTTCTTT. It codes for CASSSARQGVVDTEAFF.

The table lists this clonotype with a few counts. The genes are TRBV20-1 and TRBJ2-1, with D possibly matching TRBD2 (6 bases). CDR1 DFQATT and CDR2 SNEGSKA come from the germline V gene (reference sequence). Trimming left V 6 bases short and J 2 bases short, with 14 bases between. CDR3 length equals 14 residues. The CDR3 is CSASGGITYNEQFF. The CDR3 region has the DNA TGCAGTGCGAGTGGGGGGATCACCTACAATGAGCAGTTCTTC.

This clonotype occurred a few times. The chain links TRBV27 to TRBJ1-2; TRBD1 matches 8 bases. V trimming: 2 bases; J trimming: 2 bases; junction bases outside the gene matches: 13. In germline, CDR1 is MNHEY, CDR2 SMNVEV (reference sequence). CDR3 size: 18 residues. DNA of the CDR3: TGTGCCAGCAGTTTAGTCTGGAATCACAGGGGGTTAAACTATGGCTACACCTTC. This encodes CASSLVWNHRGLNYGYTF.

This chain links TRBV4-1 with TRBJ2-7; TRBD2 matches 8 bases. CDR3 length equals 15 residues. Germline assignment: CDR1 MGHRA and CDR2 YSYEKL. Unmatched junction bases numbered 4, after V lost 1 base and J lost 2 bases. CDR3 residues: CASSQVAGSPYEQYF. CDR3 nucleotide sequence: TGCGCCAGCAGCCAAGTAGCGGGATCCCCCTACGAGCAGTACTTC.

This clonotype was counted a single time. The chain recombines TRBV3-1 with TRBJ1-1; TRBD1 is a possible D gene (6 bases). The V gene's germline CDR1 is LGHDT and CDR2 YNNKEL (reference sequence). The length of the CDR3 is 15 residues. Between the trimmed V and J ends, which lost 3 bases and 8 bases, there was a span of 19 bases. CDR3 residues: CASSHVPGTSEEAFF. CDR3 DNA: TGTGCCAGCAGCCACGTACCCGGGACATCAGAAGAAGCTTTCTTT. The entire variable domain, with the rest obtained from reference TRBV3-1 and TRBJ1-1, is as follows: DTAVSQTPKYLVTQMGNDKSIKCEQNLGHDTMYWYKQDSKKFLKIMFSYNNKELIINETVPNRFSPKSPDKAHLNLHINSLELGDSAVYFCASSHVPGTSEEAFFGQGTRLTVV.

This CDR3 reads CASSLGGLAGGPNEQFF. In DNA form, the CDR3 reads TGTGCCAGCAGCTTAGGTGGTCTAGCGGGAGGCCCAAATGAGCAGTTCTTC. V is TRBV7-9 and J is TRBJ2-1, with TRBD2 matching 11 bases. CDR1 is SEHNR, CDR2 FQNEAQ, per germline (reference sequence). Germline trimming cut 1 base from V and 7 bases from J; bases unmatched to any gene: 9. CDR3 length: 17 residues. Looking up the rest from reference TRBV7-9 and TRBJ2-1 gives the full variable domain: DTGVSQNPRHKITKRGQNVTFRCDPISEHNRLYWYRQTLGQGPEFLTYFQNEAQLEKSRLLSDRFSAERPKGSFSTLEIQRTEQGDSAMYLCASSLGGLAGGPNEQFFGPGTRLTVL.

CDR3 loop: CASSSRGAVGINVNEQYF. CDR3 sequence (DNA): TGTGCCAGCAGCTCCCGTGGGGCAGTCGGCATCAATGTCAATGAGCAGTACTTC. The chain couples TRBV11-2 to TRBJ2-1, with D possibly TRBD1 on 5 matching bases. The J call could be wrong; TRBJ2-7 is a better fit for the DNA end. The CDR3 runs 18 residues. CDR1 SGHAT and CDR2 FQNNGV come from the germline V gene.

The CDR3 loop reads CASSQESPGGSTDTQYF. The CDR3 DNA sequence: TGCGCCAGCAGCCAAGAGTCCCCGGGGGGGAGCACAGATACGCAGTATTTT. This chain uses TRBV4-1 with TRBJ2-3, with TRBD2 matching over 8 bases. With 0 bases clipped from V and 0 bases from J, the junction kept 5 bases outside the gene matches. The germline V gene has CDR1 MGHRA and CDR2 YSYEKL. The CDR3 extends over 17 amino acids.

The chain recombines TRBV6-1 with TRBJ2-3; 9 nucleotides agree with TRBD2. This CDR3 contains 16 residues. Germline trimming cut 6 bases from V and 2 bases from J; bases unmatched to any gene: 9. The germline V gene has CDR1 MNHNS and CDR2 SASEGT. As DNA, the CDR3 is TGTGCCAGCAGGGGCTGGACTAGCGCTTTCACAGATACGCAGTATTTT. Its translation: CASRGWTSAFTDTQYF.

The sample holds a few counts of this clonotype. The junction differs from germline at one of its ends, possibly a read error. The chain combines TRBV27 with TRBJ2-5; no clear D. The CDR3 runs 12 residues. Looked up from germline, CDR1 is MNHEY and CDR2 is SMNVEV (reference sequence). CDR3 in amino acids: CASSFLQGTQYF. CDR3 coding DNA: TGTGCCAGCAGTTTCCTCCAAGGGACCCAGTACTTC.

The chain joins TRBV10-3 to TRBJ2-3; D may be TRBD2 (6 bases). This CDR3 region has 15 residues. Germline V gene lookup returns CDR1 ENHRY and CDR2 SYGVKD. Trimming shortened V by 5 bases and J by 9 bases, and 21 bases separated the two germline ends. CDR3: CAISSKDYGPDTQYF. The CDR3 region has the DNA TGTGCCATCAGTAGTAAGGACTACGGGCCTGACACGCAGTATTTT.

V usage is TRBV20-1 and J usage is TRBJ2-1; 8 bases fit TRBD2. V shed 6 bases, J shed 3 bases, and the junction held 7 bases outside the gene matches. The CDR3 runs to 14 residues. Germline V gene sequence: CDR1 DFQATT, CDR2 SNEGSKA (reference sequence). Here the CDR3 reads CSAHSGGLYNEQFF. In DNA, the CDR3 is TGCAGTGCCCACAGCGGGGGCCTCTACAATGAGCAGTTCTTC.

Turning to this clonotype: An end of the junction does not agree with germline; a read error may underlie this. The J gene is TRBJ2-1, the V gene TRBV3-1; TRBD2 matches at 13 bases. This CDR3 spans 18 amino acids. Germline values: CDR1 LGHDT, CDR2 YNNKEL (reference sequence). The chain's CDR3 is CASSRDRRGLAGKNGQFF. The CDR3 DNA reads TGTGCCAGCAGCCGGGACCGAAGGGGACTAGCGGGAAAGAATGGGCAGTTCTTC.

This clonotype has more than one count but fewer than ten. The CDR3 DNA follows: TGCAGTGCTAGAGATCCGCGGGGGGGGCAAACAGATACGCAGTATTTT. Amino acids: CSARDPRGGQTDTQYF. The chain uses TRBV20-1 and TRBJ2-3; 9 bases are shared with TRBD2. CDR3 length: 16 amino acids. Germline assignment: CDR1 DFQATT and CDR2 SNEGSKA (reference sequence). The ends lost 0 bases at V and 3 bases at J; junction bases unmatched: 7.

V usage is TRBV2 and J usage is TRBJ2-7; D is tentatively TRBD1 or TRBD2 (5 bases each). The germline gives CDR1 SNHLY, CDR2 FYNNEI. The V and J ends lost 7 bases and 6 bases respectively, with 19 bases between them. The CDR3 is 14 amino acids. The CDR3 DNA follows: TGTGCCAGCATGGAGGAAGTCAGGGTCGGCGAGCAGTACTTC. Amino acid sequence: CASMEEVRVGEQYF. The whole variable domain, filled in from reference TRBV2 and TRBJ2-7, reads EPEVTQTPSHQVTQMGQEVILRCVPISNHLYFYWYRQILGQKVEFLVSFYNNEISEKSEIFDDQFSVERPDGSNFTLKIRSTKLEDSAMYFCASMEEVRVGEQYFGPGTRLTVT.

The rearrangement links TRBV5-1 to TRBJ2-2; TRBD1 might be the D (6 bases). The germline CDR1 and CDR2 sequences are SGHRS and YFSETQ. With 4 bases removed from V and 2 bases from J, the gap between germline ends came to 12 bases. The CDR3 is 15 residues long. CDR3 loop: CASSTGRGNTGELFF. DNA of the CDR3: TGCGCCAGCAGCACCGGCAGGGGCAACACCGGGGAGCTGTTTTTT.

This chain joins TRBV3-1 and TRBJ2-7, with TRBD2 matching over 10 bases. Germline V gene lookup returns CDR1 LGHDT and CDR2 YNNKEL (reference sequence). J was trimmed by 5 bases and V by 0 bases; bases with no gene match: 13. The length of the CDR3 is 18 residues. The CDR3 region has the DNA TGTGCCAGCAGCCAAGAACGACTAGCGGGCCCAAATTCCCACGAGCAGTACTTC. It translates to CASSQERLAGPNSHEQYF.

The chain joins TRBV9 to TRBJ2-3, with 7 nucleotides matching TRBD1. V shed 3 bases and J 3 bases; nucleotides not matched to a gene: 10. CDR3 length equals 16 residues. Germline-derived CDR1 and CDR2 are SGDLS and YYNGEE. The CDR3 protein is CASSASSGTETDTQYF. The CDR3 region has the DNA TGTGCCAGCAGCGCAAGTTCCGGGACAGAGACAGATACGCAGTATTTT.

Many counts were recorded for this clonotype. V gene TRBV10-3 combines with J gene TRBJ2-3, with 7 bases that match TRBD2. CDR1 is ENHRY, CDR2 SYGVKD, per germline. The CDR3 extends over 15 amino acids. J gave up 3 bases and V 4 bases, and 7 bases lay outside the gene matches. CDR3 protein: CAISGLALKTDTQYF. For the CDR3, the DNA is TGTGCCATCAGTGGACTAGCTCTTAAGACAGATACGCAGTATTTT.

The table lists this clonotype with a count of one. The chain uses TRBV2 and TRBJ1-4, with unresolved D. Trimming removed 5 bases from V and 4 bases from J, with 11 bases in between. The germline V gene has CDR1 SNHLY and CDR2 FYNNEI. The CDR3 sequence is 14 residues long. In DNA form, the CDR3 reads TGTGCCAGCAGTAAATCGGGCTTTAATGAAAAACTGTTTTTT. This translates into CASSKSGFNEKLFF.

On this clonotype: An end of the junction does not agree with germline; a read error may underlie this. This chain uses TRBV7-2 with TRBJ2-3; 10 positions match TRBD1. Germline CDR1 SGHTA, CDR2 FQGNSA. This CDR3 contains 15 residues. CDR3 loop: CAGSLGGTGEDTQYF. Written as DNA, the CDR3 is TGTGCCGGCAGCTTAGGTGGGACAGGGGAGGATACGCAGTATTTT.